The rows below give T cell receptor beta chains drawn from one sample of a study of T cell repertoires in cytomegalovirus infection. Which antigens these TCRs recognize remains unknown. In TCRdb, the reads were re-called with MiXCR into one record per CDR3 protein. The data show about 920,000 distinct CDR3 sequences, with around 32% seen just once and roughly 13% held by the top ten. Sequenced here: cultured CD8+ T cells from PBMCs, sampled from culture after CMV antigen stimulation. The source is a human donor in good health (CMV status not recorded). Some clones in this sample may be carry-over from other donors' samples. The CDR3 runs from the conserved cysteine through the conserved F or W. Fields, in order: CDR3 length, D gene, clone size, V gene, J gene, CDR3 DNA, CDR3 protein. D genes are given only for firm matches. Expanded clones get a size class; other rows say once, few or many, or leave the size out.

13	-	-	TRBV27	TRBJ1-5	TGTGCCAGCAGGGGATATAGCAATCAGCCCCAGCATTTT	CASRGYSNQPQHF
16	-	-	TRBV4-1	TRBJ2-3	TGCGCCAGCAGCCAAAAACCAACCCGTGGGGCAGATACGCAGTATTTT	CASSQKPTRGADTQYF
15	TRBD1	-	TRBV5-6	TRBJ1-1	TGTGCCAGCAGCGCATCTCCGGGACAGGACACTGAAGCTTTCTTT	CASSASPGQDTEAFF
17	-	few	TRBV7-9	TRBJ2-2	TGTGCCAGCAGCTTCCCACTGACAGTTGCGAACACCGGGGAGCTGTTTTTT	CASSFPLTVANTGELFF
13	-	few	TRBV6-5	TRBJ1-1	TGTGCCAGCGGGTCGGGGAAGAACACTGAAGCTTTCTTT	CASGSGKNTEAFF
14	-	many	TRBV27	TRBJ1-5	TGTGCCAGCAGCCCGGGATCTAGCAATCAGCCCCAGCATTTT	CASSPGSSNQPQHF
11	-	-	TRBV19	TRBJ2-5	TGTGCCAGTAGTATGTTAGAGACCCAGTACTTC	CASSMLETQYF
13	-	many	TRBV7-2	TRBJ1-5	TGTGCCAGCAGCTTAGGGGGGCCACGCTCCCAGCATTTT	CASSLGGPRSQHF
15	-	few	TRBV6-5	TRBJ1-5	TGTGCCAGCAGAAGTGCCAGGGATAGCAATCAGCCCCAGCATTTT	CASRSARDSNQPQHF
16	TRBD2	-	TRBV27	TRBJ2-1	TGTGCCAGCATTATTAGGGGGACTAGCGGACACAATGAGCAGTTCTTC	CASIIRGTSGHNEQFF
20	TRBD2	few	TRBV6-5	TRBJ2-3	TGTGCCAGCAGTTACTCAGTAGGGACTAGCGGGGGGTTCAGCACAGATACGCAGTATTTT	CASSYSVGTSGGFSTDTQYF
13	-	many	TRBV7-9	TRBJ2-3	TGTGCCAGCAGCTTAATAGGTGCAGATACGCAGTATTTT	CASSLIGADTQYF
15	TRBD1	-	TRBV6-2/TRBV6-3	TRBJ2-5	TGTGCCAGCAGTGAGGCACGGGACAGTGCGGAGACCCAGTACTTC	CASSEARDSAETQYF
16	-	-	TRBV9	TRBJ1-3	TGTGCCAGCAGCGTATTAGGCGTGGTGTCCGGAAACACCATATATTTT	CASSVLGVVSGNTIYF
15	TRBD1	-	TRBV7-3	TRBJ2-5	TGTGCCAGCAGCACCACAGGGGGGTCTCAAGAGACCCAGTACTTC	CASSTTGGSQETQYF
15	TRBD1	-	TRBV5-6	TRBJ2-3	TGTGCCAGCAGCTTTGGCGACAGGGGGGGAGATACGCAGTATTTT	CASSFGDRGGDTQYF
21	TRBD2	many	TRBV7-2	TRBJ2-1	TGTGCCAGCAGCTTAGATCCAGAGGGGCCGACTAGCGGGGATACTTACAATGAGCAGTTCTTC	CASSLDPEGPTSGDTYNEQFF
15	-	-	TRBV7-3	TRBJ2-1	TGTGCCAGCACCCCGACAGTGAGCTCCTACAATGAGCACTTCTTC	CASTPTVSSYNEHFF
15	-	-	TRBV6-2/TRBV6-3	TRBJ1-2	TGTGCCAGCAGCCCTCGGATGGCAGGACGTTATGGCTACACCTTC	CASSPRMAGRYGYTF
17	TRBD2	-	TRBV5-1	TRBJ2-3	TGCGCCAGCAGCGCAACCCTAGCGGGGCACCCCACAGATACGCAGTATTTT	CASSATLAGHPTDTQYF
13	-	-	TRBV27	TRBJ1-1	TGTGCCAGCAGTTCGCAGAAGAACACTGAAGCTTTCTTT	CASSSQKNTEAFF
15	-	-	TRBV11-2	TRBJ1-4	TGTGCCAGCAGCCCAAGCATGGAGGAACGGAAAAAACTGTTTTTT	CASSPSMEERKKLFF
14	-	few	TRBV4-2	TRBJ2-5	TGTGCCAGCAGCCAAGAGGCAGAGCAAGAGACCCAGTACTTC	CASSQEAEQETQYF
15	TRBD1	-	TRBV27	TRBJ1-6	TGTGCCAGCAGTTTTTCCGGGACAGGACTGTCACCCCTCCACTTT	CASSFSGTGLSPLHF
15	-	many	TRBV7-6	TRBJ1-4	TGTGCCAGCAGCCCGGACCGTACAACTAATGAAAAACTGTTTTTT	CASSPDRTTNEKLFF
14	-	many	TRBV7-2	TRBJ1-5	TGTGCCAGCAGCTTAGATAGGCCCCTAGAGCCCCAGCATTTT	CASSLDRPLEPQHF
16	-	few	TRBV5-4	TRBJ1-1	TGTGCCAGCAGCTACAATAAGGGGCGTATGGGGACTGAAGCTTTCTTT	CASSYNKGRMGTEAFF
16	TRBD1	few	TRBV4-2	TRBJ2-3	TGTGCCAGCAGCCAAGAAACCAGGGGGTACACAGATACGCAGTATTTT	CASSQETRGYTDTQYF
13	-	many	TRBV19	TRBJ1-1	TGTGCCAGTAGTATTCGGTTGAACACTGAAGCTTTCTTT	CASSIRLNTEAFF
14	-	-	TRBV6-5	TRBJ2-3	TGTGCCAGCAGTCCGGGGGATTACACAGATACGCAGTATTTT	CASSPGDYTDTQYF
14	-	-	TRBV19	TRBJ1-1	TGTGCCAGTAGTTTCCCTACACCGAACACTGAAGCTTTCTTT	CASSFPTPNTEAFF
17	TRBD2	-	TRBV12-3/TRBV12-4	TRBJ2-5	TGTGCCAGCAGTTGGAGAAGCATACTAGCGGCCCAAGAGACCCAGTACTTC	CASSWRSILAAQETQYF
16	-	-	TRBV2	TRBJ1-1	TGTGCCAGCAGTGAACAGGAGGGAGGCCTGAACACTGAAGCTTTCTTT	CASSEQEGGLNTEAFF
15	TRBD1	-	TRBV15	TRBJ2-2	TGTGCCACCAGCATGGACAGGGAGGCACCCGGGGAGCTGTTTTTT	CATSMDREAPGELFF
12	-	-	TRBV6-6	TRBJ2-5	TGTGCCAGCAGTCGACAGCAAGAGACCCAGTACTTC	CASSRQQETQYF
13	-	few	TRBV29-1	TRBJ2-3	TGCAGCGTTGAGGTACTTGACTCAGATACGCAGTATTTT	CSVEVLDSDTQYF
11	-	-	TRBV2	TRBJ1-2	TGTGCCAGCGAGTCGGCAAATGGCTACACCTTC	CASESANGYTF
15	-	-	TRBV19	TRBJ2-1	TGTGCCAGTAGTAGGGGGGCGGGGACTTACAATGAGCAGTTCTTC	CASSRGAGTYNEQFF
18	TRBD1	few	TRBV10-3	TRBJ2-7	TGTGCCATCAGTGTATTCCGGGACAGGGAAAGGGGTACTAGGGAGCAGTACTTC	CAISVFRDRERGTREQYF
11	-	once	TRBV27	TRBJ2-4	TGTGCCGTCCTAGCCAAAAACATTCAGTACTTC	CAVLAKNIQYF
14	-	few	TRBV7-8	TRBJ2-3	TGTGCCAGCAGCGAAATGGCGACCACAGATACGCAGTATTTT	CASSEMATTDTQYF
15	-	-	TRBV7-7	TRBJ1-3	TGTGCTAGCAGTCCCGGGACAAGCGCACCAAACACCATATATTTT	CASSPGTSAPNTIYF
16	TRBD2	few	TRBV7-3	TRBJ2-5	TGTGCCAGCAGCCGACAAAAGCGGGGGGCGGGGGAGACCCAGTACTTC	CASSRQKRGAGETQYF